Listed below are T cell receptor beta chains from one sample, sequenced in a study of blood T cell repertoires in COVID-19. The method was immunoSEQ multiplex PCR; TCRdb's version includes in-frame clones alone and lacks a portion of them. The profile shows hundreds of thousands of clones, nearly 90% of them singletons. The sequenced material came from PBMCs or T cells enriched from blood (not recorded which). The receptor source for this set is a woman between 18 and 29 years old with acute COVID-19. The CDR3 runs from the conserved cysteine through the conserved F or W. The D gene is left open where the match is weak. The size entry is marked missing in some rows and otherwise reads once, few, many or a size class.

>NA|TRBV27|TRBJ2-5|TRBD2
TGTGCCAGCAATCCCGCGGGGGGGGTCCAAGAGACCCAGTACTTC
CASNPAGGVQETQYF
>NA|TRBV4-3|TRBJ2-3|NA
TGCGCCAGCAGCCAAGATAGTAGCAGCACGCAGTATTTT
CASSQDSSSTQYF
>NA|TRBV9|TRBJ1-2|TRBD1
TGTGCCAGCAGCGTAGGGACAGGGAGGGATGGCTACACCTTC
CASSVGTGRDGYTF
>NA|TRBV15|TRBJ2-2|NA
TGTGCCACCAGCAGACAGGGCTTGAACACCGGGGAGCTGTTTTTT
CATSRQGLNTGELFF
>few|TRBV9|TRBJ2-1|TRBD2
TGTGCCAGCAGCGTAGGGCTAGCGGGGGGTGAGCAGTTCTTC
CASSVGLAGGEQFF
>NA|TRBV30|TRBJ1-6|TRBD1
TGTGCCTGGAAAGGGGACAGGGGTAGATCACCCCTCCACTTT
CAWKGDRGRSPLHF
>NA|TRBV28|TRBJ1-2|NA
TGTGCCAGCAGTTTATCAGAGGGTGGCTACACCTTC
CASSLSEGGYTF
>NA|TRBV28|TRBJ1-1|NA
TGTGCCAGCAGCCCCCGGGGCGGGAAGGCTTTCTTT
CASSPRGGKAFF
>NA|TRBV12-3/TRBV12-4|TRBJ2-1|NA
TGTGCCAGCAGTTTCGGGGATGAGCAGTTCTTC
CASSFGDEQFF
>NA|TRBV27|TRBJ1-4|TRBD1
TGTGCCAGCAGTTTTTTATGGCAGGGGGCGGCTAATGAAAAACTGTTTTTT
CASSFLWQGAANEKLFF
>NA|TRBV9|TRBJ2-7|TRBD2
TGTGCCAGCAGCGCCCGAGCGGGAGGGGCCTACGAGCAGTACTTC
CASSARAGGAYEQYF
>NA|TRBV10-1|TRBJ2-3|NA
TGCGCCAGCACTGAACAGGGTGCGGATACGCAGTATTTT
CASTEQGADTQYF
>NA|TRBV18|TRBJ1-2|NA
TGTGCCAGCTCACCAAATCCTGTCAACGGCTATGGCTACACCTTC
CASSPNPVNGYGYTF
>NA|TRBV29-1|TRBJ1-2|NA
TGCAGCGTTAGAATTGACTCTGACTATGGCTACACCTTC
CSVRIDSDYGYTF
>few|TRBV29-1|TRBJ2-7|TRBD1
TGCAGCGTCGCAACCCGACAGGGAGTGGGCTACGAGCAGTACTTC
CSVATRQGVGYEQYF
>NA|TRBV10-1|TRBJ2-3|NA
TGCGCCAGCAGTGATGGCGGGCCCCGGGGAGATACGCAGTATTTT
CASSDGGPRGDTQYF
>few|TRBV21-1|TRBJ1-2|NA
TGTGCCAGCAGCAGAAACCGGGACAGGGGTGGCTACACCTTC
CASSRNRDRGGYTF
>NA|TRBV9|TRBJ1-4|NA
TGTGCCAGCAGTGTATCCGGGTTTGGTGAAAAACTGTTTTTT
CASSVSGFGEKLFF
>NA|TRBV28|TRBJ1-4|NA
TGTGCCAGCAGCCAGGGTGAAAAACTGTTTTTT
CASSQGEKLFF
>NA|TRBV3-1/TRBV3-2|TRBJ2-7|NA
TGTGCCAGCAGCCAAGGAACCCTAAGCAACGAGCAGTACTTC
CASSQGTLSNEQYF
>NA|TRBV25-1|TRBJ1-3|NA
TGTGCCAGCTCAGCGCCTACAAAGAGGGGAAACACCATATATTTT
CASSAPTKRGNTIYF
>NA|TRBV4-1|TRBJ1-4|NA
TGCGCCAGCAGCCTGACAGTGAATGAAAAACTGTTTTTT
CASSLTVNEKLFF
>NA|TRBV10-1|TRBJ2-7|NA
TGCGCCAGCAGTGAGGGGGCAGGATACGAGCAGTACTTC
CASSEGAGYEQYF
>NA|TRBV6-2/TRBV6-3|TRBJ2-5|TRBD2
TGTGCCAGCAGCCCACGTGTTGGCCTAGCGGTAAAAGAGACCCAGTACTTC
CASSPRVGLAVKETQYF
>NA|TRBV25-1|TRBJ1-1|NA
TGTGCCAGCAGGGGCACAGGGTCCGCTTTCTTT
CASRGTGSAFF
>once|TRBV30|TRBJ2-3|TRBD1
TGTGCCTGGAGTGTTGGGACAGGGGACGCAGATACGCAGTATTTT
CAWSVGTGDADTQYF
>NA|TRBV5-1|TRBJ2-1|TRBD2
TGCGCCAGCAGCTGGGGCGGGGGGGCGCGAGATGAGCAGTTCTTC
CASSWGGGARDEQFF
>once|TRBV11-2|TRBJ1-1|NA
TGTGCCACCATTACCCAGTCCCAAGCTTTCTTT
CATITQSQAFF
>NA|TRBV5-1|TRBJ1-3|NA
TGCGCCAGCAGCTTGGTATTGGGAAACACCATATATTTT
CASSLVLGNTIYF